The 7 T cell receptor beta chains listed next were all sequenced from one sample in a study of blood T cell repertoires in COVID-19. Using immunoSEQ multiplex PCR, the repertoire was profiled, and TCRdb retains in-frame clones only, with some absent. The sample lists some 48,000 clones, 86% occurring once. Input material: peripheral blood. These receptors were collected from a human donor in a cohort sampled during active COVID-19.

J is TRBJ1-5 and V is TRBV15, with 9 nucleotides matching TRBD1. J was trimmed by 0 bases and V by 0 bases; bases with no gene match: 12. The CDR3 covers 20 residues. CDR1 and CDR2 from the germline V gene are LNHNV and YYDKDF (reference sequence). CDR3: CATSRDRRTGAFNSNQPQHF. The CDR3 region has the DNA TGTGCCACCAGCAGAGATAGGAGGACAGGGGCTTTCAATAGCAATCAGCCCCAGCATTTT.

V gene TRBV27 combines with J gene TRBJ1-4; 12 bases align to TRBD1. Per the germline V gene, CDR1 is MNHEY and CDR2 is SMNVEV (reference sequence). This CDR3 region has 16 residues. Trimming cost V 5 bases and J 0 bases; bases outside gene matches: 1. The CDR3 loop is CASSGDRGPTNEKLFF. The CDR3 DNA sequence: TGTGCCAGCAGTGGGGACAGGGGGCCAACTAATGAAAAACTGTTTTTT.

V usage is TRBV10-3 and J usage is TRBJ1-6, with D possibly matching TRBD1 (5 bases). From germline, CDR1 is ENHRY and CDR2 SYGVKD. There are 17 residues in the CDR3. The V end lost 0 bases, the J end lost 2 bases, and 11 bases lay between the germline ends. CDR3 bases: TGTGCCATCAGTGAGTCTCAGACAGAGCCCTATAATTCACCCCTCCACTTT. It encodes CAISESQTEPYNSPLHF.

The V and J genes are TRBV7-6 and TRBJ1-1; D is possibly TRBD1 (5 bases). Trimming removed 4 bases at V and 1 base at J, with 7 bases between. The CDR3 length is 13 residues. Per the germline V gene, CDR1 is SGHVS and CDR2 is FNYEAQ. CDR3 sequence (DNA): TGTGCCAGCAGCTCCGACAGGAACACTGAAGCTTTCTTT. Protein: CASSSDRNTEAFF.

This clone was found many times. This chain uses TRBV18 with TRBJ2-2, with 8 bases matching TRBD2. The CDR3 sequence is 17 residues long. Germline-derived CDR1 and CDR2 are KGHSH and LQKENI. V shed 3 bases and J 5 bases; nucleotides not matched to a gene: 11. Here the CDR3 DNA reads TGTGCCAGCTCACCCCGCCCAGCGGGAGTGGGGACCGGGGAGCTGTTTTTT. This sequence encodes CASSPRPAGVGTGELFF.

This clone has only a few counts. The chain uses TRBV30 and TRBJ1-5, with 9 bases fitting TRBD1. Trimming took 3 bases from V and 6 from J; bases not matched to a gene: 6. The CDR3 is 14 amino acids. Germline V gene sequence: CDR1 GTSNPN, CDR2 SVGIG (reference sequence). The CDR3 DNA sequence: TGTGCCTGGAGCGAGGACAGGGGCGGTCAGCCCCAGCATTTT. The encoded protein is CAWSEDRGGQPQHF.

The CDR3 loop reads CASSPRQSTDTQYF. The CDR3 DNA reads TGTGCCAGCTCACCGCGACAGAGCACAGATACGCAGTATTTT. The rearrangement joins TRBV18 to TRBJ2-3, with D tentatively TRBD1 (5 bases). The V gene lost 3 bases and the J gene lost 0 bases, with 7 bases spanning the gap. CDR1 is KGHSH and CDR2 is LQKENI in the germline V gene. This CDR3 spans 14 amino acids.